One T cell receptor beta chain is described in this entry. Its antigen is currently unknown. At one of its ends the junction is not consistent with the germline gene, which may arise from a read error. The CDR3 spans 14 residues. Germline V gene sequence: CDR1 LGHNA, CDR2 YSLEER. The sample comes from a study of T cell responses to AZD1222 COVID-19 vaccine. Whole-study findings and limits: Increased Spike-specific TCR breadth and depth were observed after two AZD1222 doses.

Repertoires were generated with immunoSEQ multiplex PCR, while TCRdb's copy carries only in-frame clones and drops some. The sample has 150,000 or so clones, and its top ten clones hold about 2.3%. This TCR derives from an adult in good health. The sample consisted of peripheral blood. V and J are TRBV4-3 and TRBJ2-3; 9 positions agree with TRBD2. Here the CDR3 reads CASSPGTSIDTQYF. For the CDR3, the DNA is TGCGCCAGCAGCCCAGGGACTAGCATAGATACGCAGTATTTT.